This TCR beta chain was identified during a study of blood T cell repertoires in COVID-19. The overall study: PBMCs, B-cell-depleted T cells, or T cells provided the cDNA or gDNA that made up the material.

Seattle's cohort entered during active infection and was followed longitudinally. Germline loops: CDR1 MNHEY, CDR2 SVGAGI. Trimming pared 6 bases from V and 4 bases from J, leaving 13 bases between. The CDR3 spans 14 residues. TCRdb's table, derived via immunoSEQ multiplex PCR, lists solely in-frame clones and lacks some. Among about 76,000 clones listed, approximately 85% were seen once. The receptor's source is a man aged 60 to 69 with COVID-19, enrolled during active disease. The rearrangement links TRBV6-5 to TRBJ1-3; TRBD1 is a possible D gene (5 bases). The material sequenced was peripheral blood. CDR3 sequence (DNA): TGTGCCAGCAGCTCCGGGGGTGCGGGAAACACCATATATTTT. Translating gives CASSSGGAGNTIYF.